The 6 T cell receptor beta chains below were found in one sample sequenced in a study of blood T cells in healthy people across ages. A second PCR, run for roughly 7 to 11 cycles, used a sample-barcoded 5' primer plus a J-beta primer mix. TCRdb reanalysed the 5' RACE reads using MiXCR and keeps one entry per CDR3 protein. The table records hundreds of thousands of distinct CDR3 sequences, roughly 64% of them present only once. Sample: blood. These receptors were taken from a man younger than 45 in good health.

This clonotype was found many times. The V and J genes are TRBV29-1 and TRBJ2-5; D possibly corresponds to TRBD2 (6 bases). The germline V gene has CDR1 SQVTM and CDR2 ANQGSEA. The V gene lost 1 base and the J gene lost 0 bases, with 9 bases spanning the gap. This CDR3 region has 14 residues. The CDR3 DNA follows: TGCAGCGTTGAAGGCCGGGGGAACCAAGAGACCCAGTACTTC. This sequence encodes CSVEGRGNQETQYF.

The gene calls are TRBV20-1 and TRBJ1-6; no definite D call. This CDR3 comprises 13 residues. V was clipped by 3 bases and J by 7 bases, with 10 bases between them. Germline V lookup: CDR1 DFQATT, CDR2 SNEGSKA (reference sequence). The CDR3 loop is CSASVAGNSPLHF. The DNA for the CDR3 is TGCAGTGCTAGCGTTGCGGGGAATTCACCCCTCCACTTT.

The gene calls are TRBV3-1 and TRBJ1-2; D might be TRBD1 (5 bases). The ends were cut back, 1 base at V and 6 bases at J, with 12 bases in the middle. This CDR3 is 14 amino acids long. Germline assignment: CDR1 LGHDT and CDR2 YNNKEL (reference sequence). CDR3 nucleotide sequence: TGTGCCAGCAGCCAAGGGGCCGACAGCGATGGCTACACCTTC. Its protein is CASSQGADSDGYTF.

The rearrangement links TRBV7-2 to TRBJ2-7; maybe TRBD2 (5 bases). From germline, CDR1 is SGHTA and CDR2 FQGNSA. CDR3 length equals 15 residues. With 4 bases removed from V and 2 bases from J, the gap between germline ends came to 15 bases. The CDR3 sequence is CASSSLGGTTYEQYF. As DNA, the CDR3 is TGTGCCAGCAGCTCTTTAGGAGGTACCACCTACGAGCAGTACTTC.

This chain uses TRBV7-2 with TRBJ2-5; TRBD2 might be the D (5 bases). Trimming took 5 bases from V and 9 from J, leaving 16 bases between them. Germline CDR1 SGHTA, CDR2 FQGNSA. This CDR3 has 13 residues. This chain's CDR3 is CASSPVRLGAQYF. The CDR3 nucleotides are TGTGCCAGCAGCCCCGTGCGGCTCGGGGCCCAGTACTTC. The whole variable domain, filled in from reference TRBV7-2 and TRBJ2-5, reads GAGVSQSPSNKVTEKGKDVELRCDPISGHTALYWYRQSLGQGLEFLIYFQGNSAPDKSGLPSDRFSAERTGGSVSTLTIQRTQQEDSAVYLCASSPVRLGAQYFGPGTRLLVL.

This chain connects TRBV24-1 to TRBJ2-5, with 7 positions matching TRBD2. CDR1 is KGHDR, CDR2 SFDVKD, per germline. There are 15 residues in the CDR3. The V and J ends lost 4 bases and 4 bases, in that order; junction bases with no gene match: 8. The CDR3 sequence is CATSDRDYPGETQYF. The CDR3 DNA reads TGTGCCACCAGTGACCGGGACTACCCAGGAGAGACCCAGTACTTC.